Each of the 19 T cell receptor beta chains below was sequenced from the same sample in a study of cytomegalovirus exposure and HLA in healthy donors. The PCR used 60 Vbeta and 13 Jbeta primers. Produced via immunoSEQ multiplex PCR; TCRdb's table is partial and in-frame only. This repertoire shows around 97,000 clones, around 80% found once; its top ten account for 5.2%. The specimen was PBMCs. The source is a man aged 35 to 55 in good health and CMV-seropositive.

The J gene is TRBJ2-7, the V gene TRBV5-1, with D perhaps TRBD1 (6 bases). The length of the CDR3 is 16 residues. The germline V gene encodes CDR1 SGHRS and CDR2 YFSETQ. Trimming pared 4 bases from V and 3 bases from J, leaving 20 bases between. The CDR3 loop is CASSQSAGTRIYEQYF. The CDR3 coding sequence is TGCGCCAGCAGCCAATCAGCCGGGACACGGATCTACGAGCAGTACTTC.

The chain links TRBV4-1 to TRBJ1-2; D remains unclear. The CDR3 has 13 amino acids. CDR1 MGHRA and CDR2 YSYEKL come from the germline V gene. The V end was cut by 0 bases, the J end by 8 bases, with 10 bases between. Written as DNA, the CDR3 is TGCGCCAGCAGCCAAGAACGGGGTTACGGCTACACCTTC. It specifies CASSQERGYGYTF.

The chain links TRBV19 to TRBJ2-2; 7 bases line up with TRBD1. Germline trimming cut 2 bases from V and 0 bases from J; bases unmatched to any gene: 9. CDR1 is LNHDA and CDR2 is SQIVND in the germline V gene (reference sequence). The CDR3 covers 18 residues. The CDR3 loop reads CASSIRDSYFSNTGELFF. The CDR3, as DNA: TGTGCCAGTAGTATAAGGGACAGCTACTTTTCGAACACCGGGGAGCTGTTTTTT.

V and J are TRBV19 and TRBJ2-3; 7 bases agree with TRBD2. Germline V gene data show CDR1 as LNHDA and CDR2 as SQIVND (reference sequence). Losses at the gene ends were 9 bases for V and 0 bases for J; bases not matched to a gene: 3. The CDR3 runs 13 residues. The CDR3 protein is CASTGGSTDTQYF. CDR3 sequence (DNA): TGTGCCAGCACCGGGGGGAGCACAGATACGCAGTATTTT.

V gene TRBV4-1 combines with J gene TRBJ2-5; TRBD1 matches at 7 bases. Germline CDR1 and CDR2: MGHRA and YSYEKL. The CDR3 is made up of 14 amino acids. V shed 3 bases and J 1 base; nucleotides not matched to a gene: 2. The DNA for the CDR3 is TGCGCCAGCAGCCAGGGACAGATCCAAGAGACCCAGTACTTC. Its translation: CASSQGQIQETQYF.

This clone turned up a few times. The chain carries TRBV4-1 and TRBJ1-3, with D unresolved. Germline V gene data show CDR1 as MGHRA and CDR2 as YSYEKL. The V gene lost 0 bases and the J gene lost 0 bases, with 6 bases spanning the gap. The length of the CDR3 is 15 residues. The CDR3 bases are TGCGCCAGCAGCCAAGAGGAGAGCTCTGGAAACACCATATATTTT. Amino acids: CASSQEESSGNTIYF.

The J gene is TRBJ2-5, the V gene TRBV9; 7 nucleotides align to TRBD2. V shed 3 bases, J shed 5 bases, and the junction held 4 bases outside the gene matches. This CDR3 region has 13 residues. Germline V gene lookup returns CDR1 SGDLS and CDR2 YYNGEE. CDR3 coding DNA: TGTGCCAGCAGCGGTGGGGAGGGGGAGACCCAGTACTTC. The encoded protein is CASSGGEGETQYF.

The chain has TRBV19 and TRBJ2-7; D possibly corresponds to TRBD1 (6 bases). The CDR3 is made up of 14 amino acids. The germline gives CDR1 LNHDA, CDR2 SQIVND (reference sequence). V was trimmed by 6 bases and J by 1 base, leaving 13 bases between them. The CDR3 sequence is CASRVQGGSYEQYF. CDR3 sequence (DNA): TGTGCCAGTAGGGTACAGGGCGGATCCTACGAGCAGTACTTC.

The chain carries TRBV29-1 and TRBJ2-5; TRBD1 might be the D (6 bases). Trimming removed 3 bases from V and 4 bases from J, with 9 bases in between. Germline V lookup: CDR1 SQVTM, CDR2 ANQGSEA. The CDR3 length is 12 residues. CDR3 DNA: TGCAGCGTTGATATAGGGGGAGAGACCCAGTACTTC. Translation: CSVDIGGETQYF.

This chain connects TRBV4-2 to TRBJ1-2, with TRBD1 matching 10 bases. CDR3 length: 15 amino acids. The trim removed 0 bases at V and 8 bases at J, leaving 6 bases unmatched. The germline CDR1 and CDR2 sequences are LGHNA and YNFKEQ. The CDR3 here is CASSQETGGAWGYTF. The CDR3 DNA sequence: TGTGCCAGCAGCCAAGAGACAGGGGGCGCATGGGGCTACACCTTC.

This chain links TRBV2 with TRBJ1-3, with TRBD1 matching 9 bases. The junction had 1 base not matched to a gene; V was cut back by 4 bases and J by 0 bases. The CDR3 loop spans 15 amino acids. The germline V gene encodes CDR1 SNHLY and CDR2 FYNNEI. CDR3 amino acids: CASSAGQGSGNTIYF. CDR3 nucleotide sequence: TGTGCCAGCAGTGCGGGACAGGGCTCTGGAAACACCATATATTTT.

The chain is built from TRBV11-2 and TRBJ1-5; D gene uncertain. CDR3 length: 13 amino acids. The germline V gene encodes CDR1 SGHAT and CDR2 FQNNGV. V shed 6 bases and J shed 1 base, with 7 bases lying between them. CDR3 residues: CASRRQSNQPQHF. CDR3 DNA: TGTGCCAGCAGACGTCAGAGCAATCAGCCCCAGCATTTT.

The chain uses TRBV11-2 and TRBJ2-1; the D gene is possibly TRBD1 (6 bases). This CDR3 is built from 15 residues. The germline V gene has CDR1 SGHAT and CDR2 FQNNGV. V lost 7 bases and J 4 bases, leaving 17 bases between the germline ends. The CDR3 DNA reads as TGTGCCAGCACCCGGGGCCAGGGGAATTACAATGAGCAGTTCTTC. This codes for CASTRGQGNYNEQFF.

A single count supports this clone. The rearrangement uses TRBV27 and TRBJ2-7; TRBD2 matches 11 bases. The CDR3 extends over 16 amino acids. Germline CDR1 reads MNHEY; CDR2 reads SMNVEV (reference sequence). Unmatched junction bases numbered 10, after V lost 6 bases and J lost 3 bases. The CDR3 protein is CASSPVKTSGVYEQYF. DNA for the CDR3: TGTGCCAGCAGCCCTGTGAAGACTAGCGGGGTCTACGAGCAGTACTTC.

The V and J genes are TRBV25-1 and TRBJ1-6; TRBD1 agrees at 7 bases. V shed 3 bases, J shed 5 bases, and the junction held 7 bases outside the gene matches. The CDR3 has 16 residues. CDR1 is MGHDK, CDR2 SYGVNS, per germline. The DNA of the CDR3 is TGTGCCAGCAGTGAGTTGGGACAGATCGATAATTCACCCCTCCACTTT. Translated: CASSELGQIDNSPLHF.

This chain links TRBV25-1 with TRBJ1-2; possible D gene TRBD1, 6 bases. The germline CDR1 and CDR2 sequences are MGHDK and SYGVNS. V was shortened by 4 bases and J by 2 bases, with 8 bases between the two germline ends. The CDR3 is 13 amino acids. The DNA for the CDR3 is TGTGCCAGCAGTGGGCAGGGGAACTATGGCTACACCTTC. This gives the protein CASSGQGNYGYTF.

This clone was counted a single time. V is TRBV2 and J is TRBJ1-1, with D possibly TRBD1 on 5 matching bases. V dropped 10 bases and J dropped 1 base, with 19 bases sitting between them. The CDR3 totals 15 residues. CDR1 is SNHLY, CDR2 FYNNEI, per germline. The CDR3 spells CATQSDGHQNTEAFF. Here the CDR3 DNA reads TGTGCCACCCAATCCGACGGACACCAGAACACTGAAGCTTTCTTT.

In its sample, this clone was seen a few times. The chain uses TRBV6-6 and TRBJ1-3, with D perhaps matching TRBD1 (6 bases). Germline CDR1 and CDR2: MNHNY and SVGAGI (reference sequence). CDR3 length equals 13 residues. V was clipped by 8 bases and J by 4 bases, with 12 bases between them. Written as DNA, the CDR3 is TGTGCCAGCGGGGGGGCTTCAGGAAACACCATATATTTT. Its translation: CASGGASGNTIYF.

The V gene is TRBV30, the J gene TRBJ1-4, with D possibly TRBD1 on 6 matching bases. The CDR3 totals 16 residues. CDR1 and CDR2 from the germline V gene are GTSNPN and SVGIG (reference sequence). Deletions cut 0 bases from V and 8 bases from J, with 19 bases between. CDR3 in amino acids: CAWSVPLGRGEEKLFF. CDR3 sequence (DNA): TGTGCCTGGAGTGTTCCCCTGGGCAGGGGTGAAGAAAAACTGTTTTTT.